Described below is a single TCR beta chain sequence and its context. Its specificity is unknown. This record comes from a study of T cell repertoires in cytomegalovirus infection. Study background: CMV infection together with matching HLA type was indicated by public TCR beta signatures.

In TCRdb, the reads were re-called with MiXCR into one record per CDR3 protein. The sample gives 400,000 to 600,000 distinct CDR3 sequences, 42% of which show up once; about 41% is in the top ten. The CDR3 runs to 12 residues. The ends lost 7 bases at V and 10 bases at J; junction bases unmatched: 7. The germline V gene encodes CDR1 SGHTA and CDR2 FQGNSA. The origin of this receptor is a human donor in good health (CMV status not recorded). Some clones in this sample may be carry-over from other donors' samples. The chain links TRBV7-2 to TRBJ2-3; 8 bases fit TRBD2. The sequences come from cultured PBMCs, collected from culture after CMV antigen stimulation. The CDR3 coding sequence is TGTGCCAGCAACCGACCGGGACTAGCGCAGTATTTT. It is translated as CASNRPGLAQYF.